The 12 T cell receptor beta chains below were found in one sample sequenced in a study of T cells in Graves' hyperthyroidism and ophthalmopathy. Using RNA transcripts as the source, TCR beta CDR3 regions were amplified. HTBI primers were employed in a first-round RT-PCR of the TCR CDR3. TCRdb called the multiplex PCR reads again in MiXCR, with one record for every CDR3 protein. The sample includes under 650,000 distinct CDR3 sequences, around 15% of them seen just once. The sample consisted of blood. The source of these receptors is a woman in her thirties with Graves' hyperthyroidism.

The rearrangement joins TRBV27 to TRBJ1-5; TRBD1 matches 10 bases. The trim removed 6 bases at V and 0 bases at J, leaving 11 bases unmatched. The germline gives CDR1 MNHEY, CDR2 SMNVEV (reference sequence). The CDR3 consists of 18 residues. CDR3 protein: CASRPGTGASNSNQPQHF. For the CDR3, the DNA is TGTGCCAGCAGGCCCGGGACAGGGGCCTCAAATAGCAATCAGCCCCAGCATTTT.

This chain connects TRBV11-3 to TRBJ2-1; D perhaps matches TRBD2 (5 bases). The CDR3 spans 13 residues. CDR1 SGHNT and CDR2 YENEEA come from the germline V gene. Trimming took off 2 bases at V and 10 bases at J, with 12 bases between the two ends. This CDR3 is CASSLSRGPEQFF. The DNA of the CDR3 is TGTGCCAGCAGCTTATCCCGGGGTCCGGAGCAGTTCTTC.

Many counts were recorded for this clonotype. J is TRBJ2-7 and V is TRBV6-1; TRBD2 matches 8 bases. The CDR3 is 15 amino acids. CDR1 MNHNS and CDR2 SASEGT come from the germline V gene. The V segment lost 7 bases and the J segment 4 bases; nucleotides outside the gene matches: 12. CDR3 nucleotide sequence: TGTGCCAGCACTATACTAGCGGCAAAAGGGTACGAGCAGTACTTC. Translation: CASTILAAKGYEQYF.

In its sample, this clonotype was seen a few times. The V call is TRBV20-1, the J call TRBJ2-5, with TRBD1 as a possible D gene (5 bases). The CDR3 has 13 residues. The germline CDR1 and CDR2 sequences are DFQATT and SNEGSKA (reference sequence). Trimming took 4 bases from V and 5 from J, leaving 14 bases between them. In DNA form, the CDR3 reads TGCAGTGCTAAGGGGCCTCTAGGGGAGACCCAGTACTTC. It is translated as CSAKGPLGETQYF.

This clonotype occurred many times. The chain employs TRBV7-3 and TRBJ2-5; D not certain. V was clipped by 6 bases and J by 4 bases, with 9 bases between them. Germline V gene sequence: CDR1 SGHTA, CDR2 FQGTGA. The length of the CDR3 is 12 residues. The CDR3 spells CASSNPGETQYF. The CDR3, as DNA: TGTGCCAGCAGTAATCCAGGAGAGACCCAGTACTTC.

This clonotype came up many times. The chain uses TRBV20-1 and TRBJ2-7; TRBD2 might be the D (6 bases). V was shortened by 5 bases and J by 0 bases, with 17 bases between the two germline ends. Germline V lookup: CDR1 DFQATT, CDR2 SNEGSKA (reference sequence). There are 15 residues in the CDR3. CDR3 nucleotide sequence: TGCAGTGCTCCCCCGGAGCGGGTAAACTCCTACGAGCAGTACTTC. Its translation: CSAPPERVNSYEQYF.

As regards this clonotype: Its ends do not fully match the called genes, so a read error is possible. The chain is built from TRBV5-5 and TRBJ1-6; D call uncertain. CDR3 size: 14 residues. The germline CDR1 and CDR2 sequences are SGHKS and YYEKEE (reference sequence). The CDR3 nucleotides read TGTGCCAGCAGTTCGACATCCTATAATTCAACCCTCCACTTT. It yields the protein CASSSTSYNSTLHF.

The gene calls are TRBV5-1 and TRBJ2-2, with TRBD2 identical over 8 bases. The CDR3 loop spans 15 amino acids. CDR1 SGHRS and CDR2 YFSETQ come from the germline V gene. Trimming removed 0 bases from V and 6 bases from J; junction bases left unmatched: 4. CDR3 in DNA: TGCGCCAGCAGCTTGGACGGGAGGGCCGCCGGGGAGCTGTTTTTT. Protein sequence: CASSLDGRAAGELFF. The full variable domain, in which reference TRBV5-1 and TRBJ2-2 provide the parts outside the CDR3, is KAGVTQTPRYLIKTRGQQVTLSCSPISGHRSVSWYQQTPGQGLQFLFEYFSETQRNKGNFPGRFSGRQFSNSRSEMNVSTLELGDSALYLCASSLDGRAAGELFFGEGSRLTVL.

The rearrangement links TRBV18 to TRBJ2-7; 8 nucleotides align to TRBD2. The CDR3 consists of 15 residues. After removal of 3 bases from V and 7 bases from J, the junction contained 11 bases not matched to a gene. Germline CDR1 reads KGHSH; CDR2 reads LQKENI. This chain's CDR3 is CASSPPPGGPGEQYF. The CDR3 region has the DNA TGTGCCAGCTCACCCCCTCCGGGAGGGCCGGGGGAGCAGTACTTC.

This clonotype was counted at least ten times. V and J are TRBV20-1 and TRBJ2-3, with a possible D match to TRBD1 (6 bases). The CDR3 loop spans 12 amino acids. Germline CDR1 reads DFQATT; CDR2 reads SNEGSKA (reference sequence). The V end was cut by 4 bases, the J end by 5 bases, with 10 bases between. CDR3 sequence (DNA): TGCAGTGCTATAACGGACAGAGATACGCAGTATTTT. It yields the protein CSAITDRDTQYF.

This clonotype has a count of ten or more. The rearrangement uses TRBV6-1 and TRBJ2-7; maybe TRBD1 (5 bases). V was trimmed by 5 bases and J by 1 base, leaving 21 bases between them. The CDR3 consists of 17 residues. The V gene's germline CDR1 is MNHNS and CDR2 SASEGT. CDR3 sequence reads: CASSSLPRYTGSYEQYF. In DNA form, the CDR3 reads TGTGCCAGCAGTTCCTTACCGCGATATACAGGTTCCTACGAGCAGTACTTC.

This clonotype was found many times. This chain links TRBV2 with TRBJ1-2; TRBD1 matches at 9 bases. Trimming at V came to 4 bases and at J to 4 bases, leaving 4 bases not matched to a gene. Looked up from germline, CDR1 is SNHLY and CDR2 is FYNNEI. This CDR3 has 14 amino acids. The CDR3 sequence: CASSAGTGPYGYTF. For the CDR3, the DNA is TGTGCCAGCAGTGCCGGGACAGGGCCCTATGGCTACACCTTC.